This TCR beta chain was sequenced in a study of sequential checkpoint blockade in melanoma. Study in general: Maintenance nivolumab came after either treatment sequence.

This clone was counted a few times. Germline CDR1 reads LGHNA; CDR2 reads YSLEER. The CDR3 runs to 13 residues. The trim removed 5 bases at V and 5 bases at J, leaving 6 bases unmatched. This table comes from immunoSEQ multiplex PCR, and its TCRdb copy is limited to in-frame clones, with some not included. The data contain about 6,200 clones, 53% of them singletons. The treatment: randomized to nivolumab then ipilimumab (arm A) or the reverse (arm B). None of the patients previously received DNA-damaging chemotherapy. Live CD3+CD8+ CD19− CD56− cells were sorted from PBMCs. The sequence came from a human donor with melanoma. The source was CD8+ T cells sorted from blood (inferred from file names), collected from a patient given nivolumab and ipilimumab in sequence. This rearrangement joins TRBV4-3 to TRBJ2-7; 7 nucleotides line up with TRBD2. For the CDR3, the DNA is TGCGCCAGCAGCGGGGATGGGAGGGACGAGCAGTACTTC. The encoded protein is CASSGDGRDEQYF.